The rows below give T cell receptor beta chains drawn from one sample of a study of T cells in Graves' hyperthyroidism and ophthalmopathy. TCRdb independently ran MiXCR on the multiplex PCR reads; one entry per CDR3 protein. The table shows around 500,000 distinct CDR3 sequences, with around 15% occurring only once. What was sequenced was blood. Every receptor here comes from a young woman with Graves' hyperthyroidism. CDR3s include the opening cysteine and the closing phenylalanine or tryptophan. Expanded clones get a size class; other rows say once, few or many, or leave the size out.

NA	TRBV19	TRBJ2-2	CASTLVWVRDTGELFF
many	TRBV7-2	TRBJ2-7	CASSRLSPATYEQYF
few	TRBV6-1	TRBJ1-6	CASSEVKKQGRGSPLHF
NA	TRBV7-2	TRBJ1-5	CASSFLGMSQPQHF
few	TRBV19	TRBJ2-5	CASTSRVAGQETQYF
NA	TRBV7-9	TRBJ2-1	CASSFGTTHYNEQFF
many	TRBV28	TRBJ2-3	CASTDRVGDTQYF
many	TRBV12-3/TRBV12-4	TRBJ2-1	CASNGGRTDNEQFF
few	TRBV7-6	TRBJ2-2	CASSRRQGTGELFF
many	TRBV12-5	TRBJ2-1	CASGFLAGSYNEQFF
NA	TRBV6-1	TRBJ1-6	CATLGDGNSPLHF
many	TRBV12-3/TRBV12-4	TRBJ2-2	CASSRPAGQNTGELFF
many	TRBV18	TRBJ2-1	CASSPTGLAGHHNEQFF
few	TRBV3-1	TRBJ2-1	CASSQEARRGSYNEQFF
many	TRBV3-1	TRBJ2-6	CASSQDTRAPGANVLTF
NA	TRBV9	TRBJ2-2	CASSAHLLADYTGELFF
few	TRBV13	TRBJ2-5	CANSLRETIQYF
NA	TRBV20-1	TRBJ2-1	CSANRLDNEQFF
many	TRBV12-3/TRBV12-4	TRBJ1-2	CASSFNGGNYGYTF
NA	TRBV7-9	TRBJ1-1	CASNDLGGTEAFF
NA	TRBV20-1	TRBJ2-7	CSARVQGRGGDTYEQYF
many	TRBV24-1	TRBJ2-3	CATSEPRDSTDTQYF
NA	TRBV11-2	TRBJ2-7	CASSHRSTSGSRFEQYF
many	TRBV6-1	TRBJ1-5	CASSEVAGVGQPQHF
NA	TRBV6-1	TRBJ2-2	CASRSPGQLAGELFF
many	TRBV27	TRBJ2-1	CASTNYRTGLAGRNEQFF
few	TRBV18	TRBJ1-2	CASSPMSSDRDYGYTF
many	TRBV19	TRBJ1-6	CASRPGQGEYSPLHF
many	TRBV6-1	TRBJ1-5	CASSARGPQHF
many	TRBV18	TRBJ2-3	CASSPRDSNTDTQYF
NA	TRBV6-2/TRBV6-3	TRBJ1-1	CASSRGHPNTEAFF
many	TRBV3-1	TRBJ1-4	CASSHHDLNEKLFF
many	TRBV6-1	TRBJ2-3	CASSDGATRRADTQYF
many	TRBV2	TRBJ2-5	CASGTSGSGPRGETQYF
many	TRBV20-1	TRBJ1-1	CSASNYAEAFF
NA	TRBV4-1	TRBJ1-1	CASSQDRRAEAEAFF
few	TRBV5-8	TRBJ2-7	CASSLGLAGVGEQYF
many	TRBV29-1	TRBJ1-1	CSGGVEGSVAEAFF
few	TRBV4-1	TRBJ1-3	CASSQRASPSGNTIYF
many	TRBV9	TRBJ2-3	CASSARGQSKLAGGMSGTDTQYF
few	TRBV6-4	TRBJ2-3	CASSEAGTRTDTQYF
few	TRBV5-1	TRBJ2-5	CASSLSTSGSMGETQYF
NA	TRBV30	TRBJ2-3	CAWSVSQGNPDTQYF
many	TRBV30	TRBJ1-1	CAWGTGPGTEAFF
NA	TRBV5-8	TRBJ2-5	CASSLPTIGLAEETQYF